This passage covers 21 T cell receptor beta chains from one sample sequenced in a study of cytomegalovirus exposure and HLA in healthy donors. TCRdb's copy holds only in-frame clones and misses some; the assay was immunoSEQ multiplex PCR. The sample carries about 79,000 clones, 80% to 95% recorded once. The sequenced sample consisted of PBMCs. The receptor set was obtained from a woman aged 30 to 39 in good health and CMV-seronegative.

The chain uses TRBV28 and TRBJ2-3; 7 bases are a match to TRBD2. Germline CDR1 MDHEN, CDR2 SYDVKM. The J segment lost 1 base and the V segment lost 3 bases, leaving 4 bases of the junction unmatched. This CDR3 comprises 15 residues. The CDR3 is CASSFYRGGTDTQYF. For the CDR3, the DNA is TGTGCCAGCAGTTTTTACCGGGGGGGCACAGATACGCAGTATTTT.

The chain is built from TRBV5-5 and TRBJ1-2; 9 bases align to TRBD1. The CDR3 length is 15 residues. The germline V gene encodes CDR1 SGHKS and CDR2 YYEKEE (reference sequence). V lost 4 bases to trimming and J lost 4 bases; unmatched junction nucleotides: 8. The CDR3 bases are TGTGCCAGCAGCACCCCCGGGACAGGGATCTATGGCTACACCTTC. It translates to CASSTPGTGIYGYTF.

The J gene is TRBJ1-6, the V gene TRBV6-5; possible D gene TRBD1, 6 bases. The CDR3 extends over 16 amino acids. Germline CDR1 is MNHEY and CDR2 is SVGAGI. Trimming pared 0 bases from V and 10 bases from J, leaving 16 bases between. The CDR3 here is CASSYSTGQRHSPLHF. DNA for the CDR3: TGTGCCAGCAGTTACTCGACAGGACAGAGGCACTCACCCCTCCACTTT.

Points on this clone: The sample has other DNA sequences that encode this CDR3 too. V gene TRBV30 combines with J gene TRBJ2-1, with 9 bases lining up with TRBD1. Germline CDR1 is GTSNPN and CDR2 is SVGIG (reference sequence). J lost 10 bases, V lost 1 base, and 5 bases had no gene match. The CDR3 length is 13 residues. The CDR3 DNA follows: TGTGCCTGGAGTGGGACAGGGGAGGGGGAGCAGTTCTTC. Its protein is CAWSGTGEGEQFF.

The V gene is TRBV28, the J gene TRBJ1-2; 9 nucleotides line up with TRBD1. The junction had 9 bases not matched to a gene; V was cut back by 6 bases and J by 4 bases. The V gene's germline CDR1 is MDHEN and CDR2 SYDVKM. The CDR3 covers 15 residues. Written as DNA, the CDR3 is TGTGCCAGCAGAGATACAGGGGGCCCTTCCTATGGCTACACCTTC. Its protein product is CASRDTGGPSYGYTF.

V is TRBV19 and J is TRBJ1-5, with D uncertain. Per the germline V gene, CDR1 is LNHDA and CDR2 is SQIVND (reference sequence). V shed 2 bases and J shed 5 bases, with 10 bases lying between them. This CDR3 contains 14 residues. CDR3 residues: CASSIPQFYQPQHF. The CDR3 DNA sequence: TGTGCCAGTAGTATACCCCAATTTTATCAGCCCCAGCATTTT.

The gene calls are TRBV20-1 and TRBJ2-7, with D perhaps matching TRBD2 (6 bases). Trimming stripped 6 bases from V and 2 bases from J, with 8 bases between. Germline assignment: CDR1 DFQATT and CDR2 SNEGSKA (reference sequence). This CDR3 has 11 amino acids. The CDR3 sequence: CSARGTYEQYF. DNA of the CDR3: TGCAGTGCGCGGGGCACCTACGAGCAGTACTTC.

The chain links TRBV9 to TRBJ1-2; D gene ambiguous. The CDR3 runs 13 residues. Germline V gives CDR1 SGDLS, CDR2 YYNGEE. With 0 bases removed from V and 8 bases from J, the gap between germline ends came to 11 bases. CDR3 sequence (DNA): TGTGCCAGCAGCGTAGCCCAAGGAGGCGGCTACACCTTC. Amino acids: CASSVAQGGGYTF.

The chain employs TRBV4-2 and TRBJ1-3; TRBD1 matches at 7 bases. Germline-derived CDR1 and CDR2 are LGHNA and YNFKEQ. J lost 2 bases, V lost 5 bases, and 3 bases had no gene match. The CDR3 sequence is 14 residues long. As DNA, the CDR3 is TGTGCCAGCAGCACGACAGGGACTGGAAACACCATATATTTT. This sequence encodes CASSTTGTGNTIYF.

This chain links TRBV10-3 with TRBJ1-4, with a tentative D call TRBD1 (5 bases). Germline-derived CDR1 and CDR2 are ENHRY and SYGVKD. The CDR3 loop spans 13 amino acids. V gave up 2 bases and J gave up 5 bases, with 6 bases separating them. The CDR3 region is CAISERQNEKLFF. The CDR3 nucleotides read TGTGCCATCAGTGAGCGACAGAATGAAAAACTGTTTTTT.

This chain connects TRBV7-6 to TRBJ1-1; 10 bases align to TRBD1. This CDR3 has 15 residues. CDR1 and CDR2 from the germline V gene are SGHVS and FNYEAQ. The V segment lost 5 bases and the J segment 4 bases; nucleotides outside the gene matches: 7. CDR3 loop: CASSVTGGGGTEAFF. The DNA of the CDR3 is TGTGCCAGCAGCGTGACAGGGGGCGGCGGCACTGAAGCTTTCTTT.

The gene calls are TRBV5-1 and TRBJ2-3, with D possibly matching TRBD2 (5 bases). The CDR3 is 16 residues long. V lost 1 base and J 3 bases, leaving 15 bases between the germline ends. Germline CDR1 SGHRS, CDR2 YFSETQ. The CDR3 sequence: CASSLFPPTGTDTQYF. In DNA, the CDR3 is TGCGCCAGCAGCTTGTTTCCCCCCACGGGGACAGATACGCAGTATTTT.

The V call is TRBV14, the J call TRBJ1-2; unclear D gene. V was cut by 6 bases and J by 4 bases, with 9 bases left in between. Germline CDR1 reads SGHDN; CDR2 reads FVKESK. The CDR3 is 12 amino acids. CDR3 protein: CASSLASYGYTF. The CDR3, as DNA: TGTGCCAGCAGTCTCGCGTCCTATGGCTACACCTTC.

The chain uses TRBV6-5 and TRBJ2-1; D ambiguous. The germline gives CDR1 MNHEY, CDR2 SVGAGI. This CDR3 is 15 amino acids long. Trimming took 2 bases from V and 5 from J, leaving 13 bases between them. The CDR3, as DNA: TGTGCCAGCAGTTACCTTCCGAAGCCTCACAATGAGCAGTTCTTC. This sequence encodes CASSYLPKPHNEQFF.

The J gene is TRBJ2-3, the V gene TRBV7-3; a weak D match, TRBD2 (7 bases). Trimming pared 5 bases from V and 4 bases from J, leaving 19 bases between. CDR1 SGHTA and CDR2 FQGTGA come from the germline V gene. This CDR3 is built from 16 residues. The CDR3 DNA is TGTGCCAGCAGCACCAGATTAGGGGGGGTTGCAGATACGCAGTATTTT. Its protein is CASSTRLGGVADTQYF. Full variable domain (remainder filled in from reference TRBV7-3 and TRBJ2-3): GAGVSQTPSNKVTEKGKYVELRCDPISGHTALYWYRQSLGQGPEFLIYFQGTGAADDSGLPNDRFFAVRPEGSVSTLKIQRTERGDSAVYLCASSTRLGGVADTQYFGPGTRLTVL.

The J gene is TRBJ2-7, the V gene TRBV4-3, with 14 bases fitting TRBD2. V was clipped by 0 bases and J by 2 bases; unmatched bases: 9. Germline assignment: CDR1 LGHNA and CDR2 YSLEER. The CDR3 is 19 residues long. The CDR3 DNA is TGCGCCAGCAGCCAAGATTCCGGACTAGCGGGGGGACGAACCTACGAGCAGTACTTC. Its protein product is CASSQDSGLAGGRTYEQYF.

This clone has a single count. The chain combines TRBV5-1 with TRBJ2-7, with 7 bases fitting TRBD1. Looked up from germline, CDR1 is SGHRS and CDR2 is YFSETQ. CDR3 size: 14 residues. V was pared by 2 bases and J by 4 bases, with 6 bases of the junction left unmatched. CDR3: CASSFSGQHYEQYF. Written as DNA, the CDR3 is TGCGCCAGCAGCTTCTCGGGACAGCATTACGAGCAGTACTTC.

This clone was found once. This sequence joins TRBV28 and TRBJ1-2; TRBD1 is a possible D gene (6 bases). Looked up from germline, CDR1 is MDHEN and CDR2 is SYDVKM. The V end lost 3 bases, the J end lost 2 bases, and 10 bases lay between the germline ends. The CDR3 extends over 14 amino acids. The CDR3 protein is CASSFGTPNYGYTF. CDR3 nucleotide sequence: TGTGCCAGCAGTTTTGGGACACCAAACTATGGCTACACCTTC.

The chain uses TRBV7-9 and TRBJ1-2; 8 positions match TRBD1. Unmatched junction bases numbered 1, after V lost 3 bases and J lost 7 bases. There are 12 residues in the CDR3. Looked up from germline, CDR1 is SEHNR and CDR2 is FQNEAQ (reference sequence). CDR3 sequence reads: CASSLDRVGYTF. Written as DNA, the CDR3 is TGTGCCAGCAGCTTGGACAGGGTTGGCTACACCTTC.

As DNA, the CDR3 is TGTGCCAGCAGCTTAGAAGTAGTGCAGGGGTCACCCCAGCATTTT. This sequence encodes CASSLEVVQGSPQHF. The chain links TRBV7-8 to TRBJ1-5, with D maybe TRBD1 (6 bases). The CDR3 length is 15 residues. Trimming pared 1 base from V and 10 bases from J, leaving 17 bases between. The germline V gene has CDR1 SGHVS and CDR2 FQNEAQ. The full variable domain, rest sourced from reference TRBV7-8 and TRBJ1-5, is GAGVSQSPRYKVAKRGQDVALRCDPISGHVSLFWYQQALGQGPEFLTYFQNEAQLDKSGLPSDRFFAERPEGSVSTLKIQRTQQEDSAVYLCASSLEVVQGSPQHFGDGTRLSIL.

The chain employs TRBV5-6 and TRBJ2-4; a weak D match, TRBD2 (5 bases). This CDR3 region has 16 residues. The V and J ends lost 4 bases and 4 bases respectively, with 18 bases between them. Germline-derived CDR1 and CDR2 are SGHDT and YYEEEE. Here the CDR3 reads CASSLTGNTVKNIQYF. The DNA of the CDR3 is TGTGCCAGCAGCCTAACCGGGAACACAGTAAAAAACATTCAGTACTTC.